A selection of T cell receptor beta chains follows, all from one sample in a study of T cells in Graves' hyperthyroidism and ophthalmopathy. MiXCR was run by TCRdb on the multiplex PCR reads, yielding one entry per CDR3 protein. In the table there are about 510,000 distinct CDR3 sequences, about 45% of which are singletons. The sample consisted of peripheral blood or thyroid tissue (not recorded which). The origin of the receptors is an adult woman with Graves' disease, either hyperthyroidism or ophthalmopathy (not recorded which). CDR3s include the opening cysteine and the closing phenylalanine or tryptophan. The D gene is left open where the match is weak. For some rows the clone size is stated as once, few or many, or as a class when expanded; others skip it.

V gene: TRBV5-4; D gene: TRBD2; clone size: once; J gene: TRBJ2-7; CDR3 protein: CASSLVLAGVFYEQYF; CDR3 DNA: TGTGCCAGCAGCTTGGTCCTAGCGGGAGTGTTCTACGAGCAGTACTTC
V gene: TRBV29-1; D gene: TRBD1; clone size: many; J gene: TRBJ1-3; CDR3 protein: CSVQQGAEGNTIYF; CDR3 DNA: TGCAGCGTCCAACAGGGGGCTGAAGGAAACACCATATATTTT
V gene: TRBV29-1; D gene: -; clone size: -; J gene: TRBJ1-2; CDR3 protein: CSLSSGGYTF; CDR3 DNA: TGCAGTTTGAGTAGCGGCGGCTACACCTTC
V gene: TRBV30; D gene: -; clone size: -; J gene: TRBJ1-1; CDR3 protein: CAWTPWAAMTTNTEAFF; CDR3 DNA: TGTGCCTGGACCCCATGGGCAGCCATGACAACAAACACTGAAGCTTTCTTT
V gene: TRBV7-9; D gene: -; clone size: -; J gene: TRBJ1-2; CDR3 protein: CASSFLAYGYTF; CDR3 DNA: TGTGCCAGCAGTTTCTTAGCTTATGGCTACACCTTC
V gene: TRBV10-3; D gene: -; clone size: -; J gene: TRBJ1-1; CDR3 protein: CAISGSRGLMNTEAFF; CDR3 DNA: TGTGCCATCAGTGGGTCCAGGGGCCTGATGAACACTGAAGCTTTCTTT
V gene: TRBV5-1; D gene: TRBD1; clone size: many; J gene: TRBJ2-7; CDR3 protein: CASSTSGGSYEQYF; CDR3 DNA: TGCGCCAGCAGCACCTCAGGGGGATCGTACGAGCAGTACTTC
V gene: TRBV28; D gene: TRBD1; clone size: -; J gene: TRBJ1-2; CDR3 protein: CASSRQDRAGGYTF; CDR3 DNA: TGTGCCAGCAGCCGGCAAGACAGGGCAGGTGGCTACACCTTC
V gene: TRBV4-1; D gene: -; clone size: many; J gene: TRBJ1-2; CDR3 protein: CASSQEDPGAQVQGYTF; CDR3 DNA: TGCGCCAGCAGCCAAGAGGACCCAGGGGCCCAAGTTCAGGGCTACACCTTC
V gene: TRBV7-8; D gene: -; clone size: many; J gene: TRBJ2-5; CDR3 protein: CASSLSGTQYF; CDR3 DNA: TGTGCCAGCAGCCTCTCCGGGACCCAGTACTTC
V gene: TRBV15; D gene: -; clone size: -; J gene: TRBJ2-6; CDR3 protein: CATRANPSGANVLTF; CDR3 DNA: TGTGCCACCAGAGCGAATCCCTCTGGGGCCAACGTCCTGACTTTC
V gene: TRBV7-9; D gene: TRBD1; clone size: once; J gene: TRBJ1-1; CDR3 protein: CASSYRGHLNTEAFF; CDR3 DNA: TGTGCCAGCAGTTACAGGGGGCATCTGAACACTGAAGCTTTCTTT
V gene: TRBV2; D gene: TRBD1; clone size: many; J gene: TRBJ2-5; CDR3 protein: CASIPTGGWETQYF; CDR3 DNA: TGTGCCAGCATCCCAACAGGGGGCTGGGAGACCCAGTACTTC
V gene: TRBV7-9; D gene: -; clone size: -; J gene: TRBJ1-2; CDR3 protein: CASSLSAGVFNYGYTF; CDR3 DNA: TGTGCCAGCAGCTTATCGGCAGGGGTTTTTAACTATGGCTACACCTTC